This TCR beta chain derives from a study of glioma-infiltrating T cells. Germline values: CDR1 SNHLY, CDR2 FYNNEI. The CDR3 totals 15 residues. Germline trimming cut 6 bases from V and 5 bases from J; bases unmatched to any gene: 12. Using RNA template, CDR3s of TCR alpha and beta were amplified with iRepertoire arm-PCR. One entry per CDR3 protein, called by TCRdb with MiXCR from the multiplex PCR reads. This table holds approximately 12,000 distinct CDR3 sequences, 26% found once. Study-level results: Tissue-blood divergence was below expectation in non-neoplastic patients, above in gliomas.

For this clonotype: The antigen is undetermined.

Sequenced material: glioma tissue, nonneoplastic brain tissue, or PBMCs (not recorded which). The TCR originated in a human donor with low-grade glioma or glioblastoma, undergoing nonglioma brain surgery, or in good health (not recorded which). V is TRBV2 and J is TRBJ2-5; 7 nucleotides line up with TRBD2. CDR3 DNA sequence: TGTGCCAGCAGGGAAAGCGGGAAGCCCACGGAGACCCAGTACTTC. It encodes CASRESGKPTETQYF.